The subject of this entry is one T cell receptor (beta chain). Method: immunoSEQ multiplex PCR; TCRdb's copy keeps in-frame clones and lacks some. Of 15,000 to 20,000 clones listed, around four fifths are singletons. The study pulled out CD4+ and CD8+ cells with positive magnetic bead selection and then checked their purity by flow cytometry. The data were obtained in a study of somatic mutations in cytotoxic T cells in rheumatoid arthritis. The length of the CDR3 is 13 residues. Deletions cut 0 bases from V and 9 bases from J, with 12 bases between. Per germline, CDR1 SQVTM and CDR2 ANQGSEA. Source material: CD8+ T cells sorted from blood. This chain joins TRBV29-1 and TRBJ2-4; weak D call: TRBD1 (6 bases). This receptor was obtained from an adult with rheumatoid arthritis. The CDR3 loop reads CSVEEGDNGIQYF. CDR3 DNA sequence: TGCAGCGTTGAAGAAGGGGACAATGGCATTCAGTACTTC. The full variable domain, with the rest looked up from reference TRBV29-1 and TRBJ2-4, is SAVISQKPSRDICQRGTSLTIQCQVDSQVTMMFWYRQQPGQSLTLIATANQGSEATYESGFVIDKFPISRPNLTFSTLTVSNMSPEDSSIYLCSVEEGDNGIQYFGAGTRLSVL.